This T cell receptor beta chain was obtained from a study of blood T cell repertoires in COVID-19. V lost 5 bases and J 4 bases, leaving 9 bases between the germline ends. Germline values: CDR1 SGHTA, CDR2 FQGNSA. This CDR3 has 13 amino acids. Measured with immunoSEQ multiplex PCR; TCRdb has only the in-frame clones, and not every one. The sample includes approximately 290,000 clones, around 89% of them seen just once. The TCR sequence derives from a man younger than 40 with acute or convalescent COVID-19. The V and J genes are TRBV7-2 and TRBJ1-5; unclear D gene. Sequenced sample: peripheral blood. Written as DNA, the CDR3 is TGTGCCAGCAGCGGGCAGATAAATCAGCCCCAGCATTTT. It is translated as CASSGQINQPQHF.